This T cell receptor beta chain was sequenced for a study of T cell responses to AZD1222 COVID-19 vaccine (dated by TCRdb to about 2021). In terms of the full investigation: AZD1222 recipients with second doses at about 4 weeks or about 12 weeks were pooled, because spike-specific TCR depth and breadth did not differ between schedules. TCR sequencing covered 230 or so trial participants: 207 given two doses of AZD1222 and 26 given two doses of MenACWY control vaccine. Trial participants were enrolled by age into subgroups of 18-55, 56-69 and 70-plus years, and around 140, 26 and 57 TCR-sequenced participants, respectively, were included in these subgroups. Here is what the overall study found, with its caveats: Conclusions about previously exposed vaccinees are limited because only five or six AZD1222 recipients were SARS-CoV-2 seropositive at baseline. Most participants were white British and females outnumbered males, and the authors suggested that clonal diversity may have been underestimated. A significant rise in spike-specific TCR breadth and depth was observed after two AZD1222 doses relative to day 0 and relative to MenACWY recipients. In the small 56-69-year group, the increase in depth fell short of significance, most likely because of low power. The vaccine-associated CD4 TCRs covered the entire spike protein, and the dominant responses fell in regions 160-218 and 743-854. Epitopes outside the regions mutated in the B.1.351 and B.1.1.7 variants were reportedly recognized by nearly half of the unique spike-specific TCRs. No day 14 peak-response samples were available, so repertoires were characterized only after the peak T cell response.

As for this clone: Its recognized antigen is unknown. Base qualities are not recorded, but no much larger clone differs from it by a single base.

The CDR3 regions of human TCRbeta chains were analyzed by immunosequencing. On the study's bioinformatics: TCRs in the repertoires were compared against a reference library of SARS-CoV-2-specific TCRs that had been generated with the MIRA antigen-specificity platform. Breadth was defined as the fraction of unique TCRs that were SARS-CoV-2-associated. Depth was defined as the fraction of total T cells that were SARS-CoV-2-associated. Using the MIRA data, every spike-specific TCR was mapped to the spike region that the TCR reacted to and assigned to either a CD4 or a CD8 class. Log10-transformed breadth and depth values were compared by one-way ANOVA with Sidak's multiple comparisons tests. The clones in this table, taken by TCRdb from immuneACCESS, are in-frame only. Not every clone is retained; where verified, under half of the shortfall comes from an unresolved V gene, and the cause of the rest is unknown. Clone size and V and J calls were adopted from that table, with D and trimming inferred from the DNA. In this sample the table shows around 150,000 clones, around 92% of which occur a single time. Clones ranked in the top ten supply 2% to 2.5% of the sample.

The time point label of this sample denotes: baseline before first vaccination. Samples from vaccinated people were obtained from the UK trials COV001 and COV002, which included a single-blind randomized controlled phase 2/3 trial of AZD1222 (ChAdOx1 nCoV-19) in healthy adults. Trial participant PBMC samples were collected at day 0 and day 28 after the second dose for TCRbeta chain sequencing. CDR1 is given as LNHNV and CDR2 as YYDKDF, both from the germline V gene (reference sequence). The CDR3 goes from the cysteine to the phenylalanine over 17 residues. Only CDR3 DNA is held: 51 bases, read in frame from base 1. The germline V and J ends show losses of 4 bases and 4 bases respectively, and no gene match explains 12 bases of the junction.

The material was peripheral blood, obtained on day 0 of AZD1222 vaccination. This sequence uses TRBV15 and TRBJ1-4; the junction holds 7 bases that match TRBD1. This sequence was found in an adult in good health. The DNA sequence is as follows: TGTGCCACCAGCATAGGAGCCCTCCGGGACAGTAATGAAAAACTGTTTTTT. It encodes CATSIGALRDSNEKLFF. Reference TRBV15 and TRBJ1-4 genes cover what lies past the CDR3, so the full variable domain is DAMVIQNPRYQVTQFGKPVTLSCSQTLNHNVMYWYQQKSSQAPKLLFHYYDKDFNNEADTPDNFQSRRPNTSFCFLDIRSPGLGDTAMYLCATSIGALRDSNEKLFFGSGTQLSVL.